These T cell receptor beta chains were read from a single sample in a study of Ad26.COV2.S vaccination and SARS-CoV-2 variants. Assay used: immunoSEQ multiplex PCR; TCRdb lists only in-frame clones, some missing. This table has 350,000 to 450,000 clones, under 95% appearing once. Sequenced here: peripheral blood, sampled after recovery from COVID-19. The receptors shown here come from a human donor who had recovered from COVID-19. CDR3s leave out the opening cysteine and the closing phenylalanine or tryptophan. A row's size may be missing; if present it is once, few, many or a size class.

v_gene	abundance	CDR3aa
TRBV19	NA	ASSPGQLGYT
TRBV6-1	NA	ASSERQVLGTQY
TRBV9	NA	ASSVDPSGGLEETQY
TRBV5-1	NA	ASAPGGQDTQY
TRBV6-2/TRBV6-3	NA	ASSRILGDSEAF
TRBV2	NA	ASRGDSGNTIY
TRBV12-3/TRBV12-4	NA	ASSFLGSYEQY
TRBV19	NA	ASSIAGGSSYEQY
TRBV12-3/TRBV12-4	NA	ASTLLGEQY
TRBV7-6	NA	ASSLAGLAGGADTQY
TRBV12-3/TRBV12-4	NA	ASSLEENTEAF
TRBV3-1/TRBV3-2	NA	ASSQTDSASYNSPLH
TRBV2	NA	ARGASGSTDTQY
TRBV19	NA	ASKFAPGGNQPQH
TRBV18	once	ASSPWTGETGELF
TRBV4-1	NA	ASSQGGRGLAEGPQETQY
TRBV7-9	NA	ASSQKGGAEAF
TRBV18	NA	ASSPAGPEQF
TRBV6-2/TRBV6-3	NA	ASSYHLNPSQDTQY
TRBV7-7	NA	ASSSGETQY
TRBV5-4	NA	ASSRNAALMNTEAF
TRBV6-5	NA	ASSSGDYGYT
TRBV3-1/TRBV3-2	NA	ASSQEGTDTQY
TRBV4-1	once	ASSREGGNTEAF
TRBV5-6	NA	ASSLGRTEAF
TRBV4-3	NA	ASSRDINYGYT
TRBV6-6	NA	ASRPDRGLSGTEAF
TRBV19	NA	ASSIREITGELF
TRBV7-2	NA	ASSLSPGTTNTGELF
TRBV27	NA	ASGDRSNYGYT
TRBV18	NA	ASSSARDEQF
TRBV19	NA	ASSARTVNTEAF
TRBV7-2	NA	ASSLARGRQGGYNEQF
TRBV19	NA	ASSGQYTEAF
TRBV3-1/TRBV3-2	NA	ASSQDLHSYNEQF
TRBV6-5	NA	ASRDVRWGEAF
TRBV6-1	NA	ASSEDGKNIQY
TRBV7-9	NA	ASSLGTSPLIGYGYT
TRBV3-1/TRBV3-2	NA	ASSQWEDYEQY
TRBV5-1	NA	ASRGTSFGTDTQY
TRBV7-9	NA	ASSPPGTSGGLASYEQY
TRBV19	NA	ASKTAGSSYNEQF
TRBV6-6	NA	ASSYAGRTGSGYT
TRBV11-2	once	ASSRGGAKNYGYT
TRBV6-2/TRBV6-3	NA	ASSYSTDRGPDTQY
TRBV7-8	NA	ASSSTPTSGGAGEQF
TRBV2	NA	AKAGQGNYGYT
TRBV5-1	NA	ASSGREAAYEQY
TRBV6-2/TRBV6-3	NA	ASSYPTGIATNEKLF
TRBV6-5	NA	ASGGTAYEQY
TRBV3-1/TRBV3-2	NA	ASSQTQGGNQPQH
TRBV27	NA	ASSLSENTEAF
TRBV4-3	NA	ASSHLVVPADTQY
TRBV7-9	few	AGRTGGEKLF
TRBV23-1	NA	ASSQSNEGCNGYT
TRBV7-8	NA	ASSLVSSGGNTQY
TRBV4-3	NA	ASSQWLMDAEVNTEAF
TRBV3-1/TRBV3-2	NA	ASSHRTGGVYNSPLH
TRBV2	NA	ASSEVRGGGRETQY